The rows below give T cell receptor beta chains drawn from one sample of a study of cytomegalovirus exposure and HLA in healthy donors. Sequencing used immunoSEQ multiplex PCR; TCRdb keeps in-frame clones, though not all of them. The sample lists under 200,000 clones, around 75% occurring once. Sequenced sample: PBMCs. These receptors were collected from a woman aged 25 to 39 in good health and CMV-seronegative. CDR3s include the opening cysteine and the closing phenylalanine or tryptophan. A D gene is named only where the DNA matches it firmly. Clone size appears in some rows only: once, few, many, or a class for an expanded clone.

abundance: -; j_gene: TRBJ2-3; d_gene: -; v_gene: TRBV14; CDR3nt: TGTGCCAGCAGCCAAGATCTCCTCAGCACAGATACGCAGTATTTT; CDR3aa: CASSQDLLSTDTQYF
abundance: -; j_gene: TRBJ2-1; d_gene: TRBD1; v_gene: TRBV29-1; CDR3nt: TGCAGCGTTGAAAAGACAGGGGCCTATGAGCAGTTCTTC; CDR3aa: CSVEKTGAYEQFF
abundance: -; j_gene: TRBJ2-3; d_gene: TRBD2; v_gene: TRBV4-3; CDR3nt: TGCGCCAGCAGCCAGTTAGCGGGAGTACTGGGCGCAGATACGCAGTATTTT; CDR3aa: CASSQLAGVLGADTQYF
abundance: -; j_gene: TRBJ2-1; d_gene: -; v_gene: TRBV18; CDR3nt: TGTGCCAGCTCACATGAGAGCTCCTACAATGAGCAGTTCTTC; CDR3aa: CASSHESSYNEQFF
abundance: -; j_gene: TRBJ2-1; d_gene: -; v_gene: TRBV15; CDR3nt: TGTGCCACCAGCAGAGCGGCGGGCTCCTACAATGAGCAGTTCTTC; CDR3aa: CATSRAAGSYNEQFF
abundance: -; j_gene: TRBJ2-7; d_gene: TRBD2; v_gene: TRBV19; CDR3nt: TGTGCCAGTAGTATACGGACTAGCGGGATGGGTTCCTACGAGCAGTACTTC; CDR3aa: CASSIRTSGMGSYEQYF
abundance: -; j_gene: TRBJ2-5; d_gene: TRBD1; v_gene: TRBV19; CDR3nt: TGTGCCAGTAGTATCACGACAGGGGGCTATGAGACCCAGTACTTC; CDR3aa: CASSITTGGYETQYF
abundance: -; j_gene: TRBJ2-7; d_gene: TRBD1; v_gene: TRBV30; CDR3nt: TGTGCCTGGAGTGTAAGGCCAGGGGGCTACGAGCAGTACTTC; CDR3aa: CAWSVRPGGYEQYF
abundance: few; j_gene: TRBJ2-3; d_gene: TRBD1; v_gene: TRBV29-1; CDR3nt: TGCAGCGTTGGACGACAGGGCATTATCACAGATACGCAGTATTTT; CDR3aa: CSVGRQGIITDTQYF
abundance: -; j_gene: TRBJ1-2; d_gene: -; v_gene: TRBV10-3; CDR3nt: TGTGCCACCCGACAGGCCATTAACTATGGCTACACCTTC; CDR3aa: CATRQAINYGYTF
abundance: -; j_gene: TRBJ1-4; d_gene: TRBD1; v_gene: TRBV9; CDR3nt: TGTGCCAGCAGCGTTACCGGACAGGTGGAAAAACTGTTTTTT; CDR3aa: CASSVTGQVEKLFF
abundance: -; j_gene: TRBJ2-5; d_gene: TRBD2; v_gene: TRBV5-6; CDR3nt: TGTGCCAGCAGCTTGTTAGCGGGGGGGATCCAAGAGTGGACCCAGTACTTC; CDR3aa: CASSLLAGGIQEWTQYF
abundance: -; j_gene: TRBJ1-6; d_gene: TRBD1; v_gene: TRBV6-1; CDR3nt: TGTGCCAGCAGTGATTGGCCCGGCAGGGGGCGAAGTTCACCCCTCCACTTT; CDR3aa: CASSDWPGRGRSSPLHF
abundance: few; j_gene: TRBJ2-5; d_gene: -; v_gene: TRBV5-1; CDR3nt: TGCGCCAGCAGCCCCGGGGCAGGGGTTGAGGAGACCCAGTACTTC; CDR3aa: CASSPGAGVEETQYF
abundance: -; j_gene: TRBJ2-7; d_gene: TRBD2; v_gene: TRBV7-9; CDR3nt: TGTGCCAGCAGCCCTTCATGGACTAGCGGAGCCTACGAGCAGTACTTC; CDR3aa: CASSPSWTSGAYEQYF
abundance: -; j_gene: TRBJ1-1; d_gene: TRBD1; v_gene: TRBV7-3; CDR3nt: TGTGCCAGCAGCCCCTACGGAGGGACAGGGGACACTGAAGCTTTCTTT; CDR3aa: CASSPYGGTGDTEAFF
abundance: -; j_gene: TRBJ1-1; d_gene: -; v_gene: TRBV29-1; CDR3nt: TGCAGCGTTGCCCGGACTGCCTTGAACACTGAAGCTTTCTTT; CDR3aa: CSVARTALNTEAFF
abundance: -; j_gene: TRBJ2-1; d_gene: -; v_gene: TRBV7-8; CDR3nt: TGTGCCAGCATTCAAGGGGGGGGCCTGGACAATGAGCAGTTCTTC; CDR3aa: CASIQGGGLDNEQFF
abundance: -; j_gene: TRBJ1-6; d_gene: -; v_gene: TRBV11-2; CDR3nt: TGTGCCAGCAGCCCTCTCCGTCGAGGCTCCTATAATTCACCCCTCCACTTT; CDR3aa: CASSPLRRGSYNSPLHF
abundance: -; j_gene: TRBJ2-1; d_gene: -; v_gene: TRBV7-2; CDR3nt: TGTGCCAGCAGCCCCCCCCCGGGTGAGCAGTTCTTC; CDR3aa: CASSPPPGEQFF
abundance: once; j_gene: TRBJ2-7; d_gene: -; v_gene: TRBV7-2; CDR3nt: TGTGCCAGCAGCTTAGCAGTGCGCGAGCAGTACTTC; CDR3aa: CASSLAVREQYF
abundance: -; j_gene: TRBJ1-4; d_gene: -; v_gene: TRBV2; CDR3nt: TGTGCCAGCAGTGAATCGGGGATGTCGTATGAAAAACTGTTTTTT; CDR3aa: CASSESGMSYEKLFF
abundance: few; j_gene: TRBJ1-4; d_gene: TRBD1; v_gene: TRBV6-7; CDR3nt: TGTGCCAGCAGTCCCCCGGGACAGGGAAAGGTAGGAGAAAAACTGTTTTTT; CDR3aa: CASSPPGQGKVGEKLFF
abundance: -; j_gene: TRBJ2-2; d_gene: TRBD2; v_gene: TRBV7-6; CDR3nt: TGTGCCAGCAGCTTTGCCGGGACTAGCGGGAGGATGAAGAACACCGGGGAGCTGTTTTTT; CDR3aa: CASSFAGTSGRMKNTGELFF
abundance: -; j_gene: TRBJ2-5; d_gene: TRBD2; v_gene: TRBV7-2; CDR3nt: TGTGCCAGCAGTAGACTAGCGGGAGGGCAAGAGACCCAGTACTTC; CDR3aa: CASSRLAGGQETQYF
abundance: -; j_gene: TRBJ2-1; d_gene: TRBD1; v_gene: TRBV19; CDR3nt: TGTGCCAGTACCCCTTTCGACAGGGGATGGAATGAGCAGTTCTTC; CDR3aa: CASTPFDRGWNEQFF
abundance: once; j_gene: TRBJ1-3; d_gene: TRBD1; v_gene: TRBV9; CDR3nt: TGTGCCAGCAGCTCCAGACAGGGTGGAAACACCATATATTTT; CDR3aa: CASSSRQGGNTIYF
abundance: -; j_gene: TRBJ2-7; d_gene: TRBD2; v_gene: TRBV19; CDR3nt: TGTGCCACTGGGACTAGCTTTGCGAACGAGCAGTACTTC; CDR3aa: CATGTSFANEQYF
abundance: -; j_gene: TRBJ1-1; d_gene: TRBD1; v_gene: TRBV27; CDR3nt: TGTGCCAGCAGACCTTCAAGGGGGCGCGATGAGGCTTTCTTT; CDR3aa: CASRPSRGRDEAFF